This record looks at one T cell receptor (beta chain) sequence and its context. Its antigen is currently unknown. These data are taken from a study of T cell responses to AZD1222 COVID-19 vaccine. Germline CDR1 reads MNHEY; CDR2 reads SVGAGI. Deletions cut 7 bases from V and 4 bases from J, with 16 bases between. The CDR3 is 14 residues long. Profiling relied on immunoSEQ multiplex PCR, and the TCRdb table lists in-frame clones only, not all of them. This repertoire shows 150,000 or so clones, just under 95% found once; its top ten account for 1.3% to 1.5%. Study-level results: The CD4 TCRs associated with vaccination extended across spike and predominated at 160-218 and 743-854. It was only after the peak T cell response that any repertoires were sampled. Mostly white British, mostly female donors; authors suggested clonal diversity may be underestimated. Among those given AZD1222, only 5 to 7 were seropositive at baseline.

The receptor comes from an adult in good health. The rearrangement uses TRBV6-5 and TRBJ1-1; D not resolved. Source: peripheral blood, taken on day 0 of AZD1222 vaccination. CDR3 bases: TGTGCCAGCAATTGGGGTCTAATGGGCACTGAAGCTTTCTTT. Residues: CASNWGLMGTEAFF.